This T cell receptor (beta chain) was found in a study of T-cell memory formation after mild COVID-19. Germline CDR1 and CDR2: LGHNA and YSLEER. This CDR3 is 15 amino acids long. V was clipped by 4 bases and J by 1 base, with 8 bases between them. Overall study findings and caveats: Certain responding clones were present in pre-infection memory, suggesting participation of cross-reactive memory.

This clonotype was detected ten times or more. As yet, its antigen is unknown. TCRdb independently ran MiXCR on the 5' RACE reads; one entry per CDR3 protein. The table has tens of thousands of distinct CDR3 sequences, roughly 10% seen once. V is TRBV4-3 and J is TRBJ2-6; D may be TRBD1 (5 bases). The TCR sequence derives from a man in his late teens or twenties who had mild COVID-19 (a few samples of this study predate the infection). Cell type and time point are not known. Sequencing input: PBMCs or a T cell subset sorted from them (not recorded which). CDR3 amino acids: CASSRQGSGANVLTF. The CDR3 DNA reads as TGCGCCAGCAGCCGTCAGGGTTCTGGGGCCAACGTCCTGACTTTC.